This is a list of T cell receptor beta chains from one sample in a study of blood T cells in healthy people across ages. TCRdb re-called the 5' RACE reads through MiXCR, storing one row per CDR3 protein. Here the sample spans roughly 1,500,000 distinct CDR3 sequences, 35% to 45% being singletons. Sequencing was carried out using blood. These receptors all stem from a young woman in good health. CDR3s include the opening cysteine and the closing phenylalanine or tryptophan. The D gene is left open where the match is weak. Some rows have no size entry. The others give once, few or many, or a class for an expanded clone.

clone size: few
J gene: TRBJ1-1
V gene: TRBV10-2
D gene: TRBD1
CDR3 protein: CASSPEGAGGTEAFF
CDR3 DNA: TGCGCCAGCAGCCCTGAGGGGGCCGGTGGCACTGAAGCTTTCTTT

clone size: .
J gene: TRBJ1-4
V gene: TRBV7-6
D gene: .
CDR3 protein: CASSFGHTGTNEKLFF
CDR3 DNA: TGTGCCAGCAGCTTCGGGCACACGGGAACTAATGAAAAACTGTTTTTT

clone size: few
J gene: TRBJ2-1
V gene: TRBV12-3/TRBV12-4
D gene: TRBD1
CDR3 protein: CASGVDRANEQFF
CDR3 DNA: TGTGCCAGCGGCGTGGACAGGGCCAATGAGCAGTTCTTC

clone size: .
J gene: TRBJ1-2
V gene: TRBV20-1
D gene: TRBD1
CDR3 protein: CSAQGQGSYGYTF
CDR3 DNA: TGCAGTGCCCAGGGACAGGGAAGTTATGGCTACACCTTC

clone size: few
J gene: TRBJ2-6
V gene: TRBV2
D gene: TRBD1
CDR3 protein: CASSEQGAGANVLTF
CDR3 DNA: TGTGCCAGCAGTGAGCAGGGGGCTGGGGCCAACGTCCTGACTTTC

clone size: few
J gene: TRBJ1-2
V gene: TRBV12-3/TRBV12-4
D gene: .
CDR3 protein: CASASDGGYGYTF
CDR3 DNA: TGTGCCAGCGCCTCGGATGGGGGCTATGGCTACACCTTC

clone size: .
J gene: TRBJ2-3
V gene: TRBV14
D gene: .
CDR3 protein: CASSQDGQPLTDTQYF
CDR3 DNA: TGTGCCAGCAGCCAGGACGGACAGCCGCTCACAGATACGCAGTATTTT

clone size: .
J gene: TRBJ2-4
V gene: TRBV12-3/TRBV12-4
D gene: TRBD2
CDR3 protein: CASSLSAGDKNTQYF
CDR3 DNA: TGTGCCAGCAGTTTATCAGCGGGGGACAAAAACACTCAGTACTTC

clone size: .
J gene: TRBJ2-7
V gene: TRBV7-9
D gene: TRBD1
CDR3 protein: CASGGQGATIGYEQYF
CDR3 DNA: TGTGCCAGCGGGGGACAGGGGGCAACAATTGGCTACGAGCAGTACTTC

clone size: few
J gene: TRBJ2-3
V gene: TRBV20-1
D gene: .
CDR3 protein: CSARRTTRARSTDTQYF
CDR3 DNA: TGCAGTGCTAGGCGCACGACCCGGGCTAGGAGCACAGATACGCAGTATTTT

clone size: .
J gene: TRBJ2-5
V gene: TRBV6-5
D gene: TRBD1
CDR3 protein: CASSRRGTEETQYF
CDR3 DNA: TGTGCCAGCAGTCGTCGAGGGACAGAAGAGACCCAGTACTTC

clone size: .
J gene: TRBJ1-2
V gene: TRBV6-5
D gene: .
CDR3 protein: CASSNREPLYGYTF
CDR3 DNA: TGTGCCAGCAGTAACCGGGAGCCCCTCTATGGCTACACCTTC

clone size: .
J gene: TRBJ1-1
V gene: TRBV20-1
D gene: .
CDR3 protein: CSARVADRGSEAFF
CDR3 DNA: TGCAGTGCTAGAGTGGCGGACAGAGGGTCTGAAGCTTTCTTT

clone size: .
J gene: TRBJ2-3
V gene: TRBV28
D gene: .
CDR3 protein: CASSFLGGRRKADTQYF
CDR3 DNA: TGTGCCAGCAGTTTTCTTGGGGGTCGGAGAAAAGCAGATACGCAGTATTTT